Below, one T cell receptor beta chain is given with its context. In the original analysis: Estimation of nucleated cell counts was performed using reference gene primer amplification. Method: immunoSEQ multiplex PCR; TCRdb's copy keeps in-frame clones and lacks some. The DNA gave D and trimming, while V, J and clone size come from that table. The data hold over 100,000 clones, with 75% to 90% observed a single time. The record originates from a study of blood T cell repertoires in COVID-19. Germline lookup yields CDR1 SGHTA and CDR2 FQGNSA. The trim removed 5 bases at V and 2 bases at J, leaving 7 bases unmatched. This CDR3 is 15 amino acids long.

This sequence originates from a man in his fifties with active COVID-19. Sequencing input: peripheral blood. The J gene is TRBJ1-1, the V gene TRBV7-2, with 8 bases fitting TRBD1. The CDR3 DNA reads TGTGCCAGCAGCCTTGACAGGGGAGCTAACACTGAAGCTTTCTTT. Amino acid sequence: CASSLDRGANTEAFF.